The 24 T cell receptor beta chains listed next were all sequenced from one sample in a study of blood T cell repertoires in COVID-19. TCRdb's table, derived via immunoSEQ multiplex PCR, lists solely in-frame clones and lacks some. The sample yields more than 300,000 clones, 88% seen once. Sequenced: PBMCs or T cells enriched from blood (not recorded which). Receptors were obtained from a young woman who had recovered from COVID-19.

This chain joins TRBV11-2 and TRBJ2-1; tentative D call: TRBD2 (6 bases). The CDR3 sequence is 15 residues long. V was trimmed by 5 bases and J by 3 bases, leaving 14 bases between them. Per germline, CDR1 SGHAT and CDR2 FQNNGV. The CDR3 nucleotides read TGTGCCAGCAGCCCCGGGGACTTGATCTACAATGAGCAGTTCTTC. It translates to CASSPGDLIYNEQFF.

The chain combines TRBV10-1 with TRBJ2-5; D may be TRBD2 (5 bases). The CDR3 consists of 16 residues. Trimming took 4 bases from V and 2 from J, leaving 17 bases between them. In germline, CDR1 is WNHNN, CDR2 SYGVQD (reference sequence). The CDR3 region is CASSGVMGVPQETQYF. The CDR3 DNA reads TGCGCCAGCAGTGGGGTAATGGGAGTCCCACAAGAGACCCAGTACTTC.

V usage is TRBV27 and J usage is TRBJ2-7; TRBD1 might be the D (6 bases). Looked up from germline, CDR1 is MNHEY and CDR2 is SMNVEV (reference sequence). The CDR3 sequence is 16 residues long. The V end lost 4 bases, the J end lost 3 bases, and 19 bases lay between the germline ends. This CDR3 is CASSSRPPGQLYEQYF. The CDR3 bases are TGTGCCAGCAGTTCCCGCCCGCCCGGACAGCTCTACGAGCAGTACTTC.

The count of this clone is one. The gene calls are TRBV28 and TRBJ1-1, with 9 bases fitting TRBD1. CDR3 length equals 14 residues. From germline, CDR1 is MDHEN and CDR2 SYDVKM. J lost 1 base, V lost 6 bases, and 3 bases had no gene match. This CDR3 is CASSLGQGNTEAFF. Here the CDR3 DNA reads TGTGCCAGCAGCCTGGGACAGGGGAACACTGAAGCTTTCTTT.

V usage is TRBV6-5 and J usage is TRBJ2-7; D gene uncertain. The CDR3 is 11 residues long. The ends were cut back, 6 bases at V and 3 bases at J, with 6 bases in the middle. The V gene's germline CDR1 is MNHEY and CDR2 SVGAGI. CDR3 amino acids: CASSRNYEQYF. The CDR3 DNA is TGTGCCAGCAGCAGAAACTACGAGCAGTACTTC.

The rearrangement links TRBV7-2 to TRBJ1-1; unclear D gene. Germline V gene sequence: CDR1 SGHTA, CDR2 FQGNSA. V dropped 5 bases and J dropped 0 bases, with 7 bases sitting between them. This CDR3 is built from 13 residues. CDR3 DNA sequence: TGTGCCAGCAGCACCTATATGAACACTGAAGCTTTCTTT. Translating gives CASSTYMNTEAFF.

This rearrangement joins TRBV4-1 to TRBJ1-5; the D gene is possibly TRBD1 (6 bases). V lost 0 bases and J lost 0, with 18 bases in between. The CDR3 sequence is 19 residues long. Germline CDR1 is MGHRA and CDR2 is YSYEKL. CDR3 nucleotide sequence: TGCGCCAGCAGCCAAGATTTCGGGACACCCTTTTATAGCAATCAGCCCCAGCATTTT. It specifies CASSQDFGTPFYSNQPQHF.

This chain uses TRBV7-9 with TRBJ2-3, with unresolved D. The V and J ends lost 3 bases and 5 bases respectively, with 15 bases between them. Germline lookup yields CDR1 SEHNR and CDR2 FQNEAQ (reference sequence). The CDR3 sequence is 15 residues long. The CDR3 reads CASSFLGSIGDTQYF. The CDR3 bases are TGTGCCAGCAGCTTTCTAGGTTCGATTGGAGATACGCAGTATTTT.

The CDR3: CASSQEGQVGVQPQHF. DNA for the CDR3: TGCGCCAGCAGCCAAGAGGGACAGGTGGGGGTTCAGCCCCAGCATTTT. V is TRBV4-1 and J is TRBJ1-5; TRBD1 aligns across 8 bases. The junction had 7 bases not matched to a gene; V was cut back by 0 bases and J by 6 bases. The CDR3 spans 16 residues. Germline V gene sequence: CDR1 MGHRA, CDR2 YSYEKL.

The chain joins TRBV19 to TRBJ2-1; D is undetermined. V was clipped by 3 bases and J by 4 bases, with 16 bases between them. This CDR3 region has 16 residues. Germline values: CDR1 LNHDA, CDR2 SQIVND (reference sequence). The chain's CDR3 is CASSITGSRKYNEQFF. In nucleotides, the CDR3 is TGTGCCAGTAGTATCACCGGGTCCCGAAAATACAATGAGCAGTTCTTC.

This clone was detected only once. The chain links TRBV2 to TRBJ1-5; tentative D call: TRBD1 (5 bases). Germline values: CDR1 SNHLY, CDR2 FYNNEI. V shed 4 bases and J shed 4 bases, with 11 bases lying between them. This CDR3 spans 14 amino acids. CDR3 nucleotide sequence: TGTGCCAGCAGTGGACAGAAGGGGAATCAGCCCCAGCATTTT. Residues: CASSGQKGNQPQHF.

The rearrangement joins TRBV13 to TRBJ1-4, with D possibly matching TRBD1 (6 bases). Germline lookup yields CDR1 PRHDT and CDR2 FYEKMQ (reference sequence). This CDR3 is 18 amino acids long. V gave up 7 bases and J gave up 8 bases, with 29 bases separating them. The CDR3 protein is CASTTRPITTGGREKLFF. The CDR3 coding sequence is TGTGCCAGCACCACCCGGCCGATTACGACAGGCGGCAGGGAAAAACTGTTTTTT.

J is TRBJ1-1 and V is TRBV4-1; D may be TRBD1 (5 bases). V was trimmed by 1 base and J by 2 bases, leaving 14 bases between them. The V gene's germline CDR1 is MGHRA and CDR2 YSYEKL. The CDR3 covers 16 residues. The CDR3 coding sequence is TGCGCCAGCAGCCAAGTCTCCGCAGGGCTAAACACTGAAGCTTTCTTT. This codes for CASSQVSAGLNTEAFF.

This clone was counted between two and nine times. The V call is TRBV28, the J call TRBJ1-2, with no clear D. Per the germline V gene, CDR1 is MDHEN and CDR2 is SYDVKM. V was shortened by 10 bases and J by 4 bases, with 16 bases between the two germline ends. This CDR3 has 13 residues. CDR3 amino acids: CAIKSGRGYGYTF. CDR3 sequence (DNA): TGTGCCATCAAGAGTGGACGGGGCTATGGCTACACCTTC.

V gene TRBV7-2 combines with J gene TRBJ2-2, with D hard to call. Germline CDR1 SGHTA, CDR2 FQGNSA. This CDR3 contains 18 residues. V gave up 0 bases and J gave up 0 bases, with 14 bases separating them. In nucleotides, the CDR3 is TGTGCCAGCAGCTTAGCCGTTGCGCGCCTCGCGAACACCGGGGAGCTGTTTTTT. Translating gives CASSLAVARLANTGELFF.

The rearrangement links TRBV7-9 to TRBJ2-5; 8 positions agree with TRBD2. The CDR3 has 16 amino acids. Germline V gene sequence: CDR1 SEHNR, CDR2 FQNEAQ (reference sequence). V gave up 3 bases and J gave up 2 bases; unmatched junction bases: 8. This CDR3 reads CASSFPIGGVQETQYF. In DNA, the CDR3 is TGTGCCAGCAGCTTTCCTATCGGGGGGGTTCAAGAGACCCAGTACTTC.

The J gene is TRBJ1-2, the V gene TRBV15, with TRBD1 as a possible D gene (6 bases). V dropped 0 bases and J dropped 8 bases, with 16 bases sitting between them. The CDR3 is 15 residues long. Germline lookup yields CDR1 LNHNV and CDR2 YYDKDF (reference sequence). The CDR3 DNA reads TGTGCCACCAGCAGAGATACGGGGGGCGCAGGGGGCTACACCTTC. This gives the protein CATSRDTGGAGGYTF.

The V call is TRBV2, the J call TRBJ1-6; 10 bases fit TRBD1. V was pared by 6 bases and J by 10 bases, with 3 bases of the junction left unmatched. The CDR3 loop spans 13 amino acids. Germline V CDR1 and CDR2: SNHLY, FYNNEI. The CDR3: CASSRDRGSPLHF. CDR3 DNA sequence: TGTGCCAGCAGCCGGGACAGGGGATCACCCCTCCACTTT.

Only a few counts were recorded for this clone. This chain connects TRBV6-2 or TRBV6-3 to TRBJ2-3, with D hard to call. This CDR3 has 14 residues. Germline CDR1 and CDR2: MNHEY and SVGEGT. V dropped 5 bases and J dropped 4 bases, with 13 bases sitting between them. The CDR3 sequence: CASSPPGVPDTQYF. In DNA, the CDR3 is TGTGCCAGCAGTCCCCCTGGAGTCCCAGATACGCAGTATTTT.

This clone was seen a handful of times. The chain links TRBV19 to TRBJ1-1; TRBD1 might be the D (6 bases). Germline CDR1 reads LNHDA; CDR2 reads SQIVND (reference sequence). V shed 4 bases and J shed 1 base, with 10 bases lying between them. The CDR3 spans 14 residues. DNA for the CDR3: TGTGCCAGTAGTACAGGGGCAGGGAACACTGAAGCTTTCTTT. Its translation is CASSTGAGNTEAFF.

V is TRBV5-5 and J is TRBJ1-1; 9 nucleotides match TRBD1. Germline trimming cut 4 bases from V and 4 bases from J; bases unmatched to any gene: 8. The CDR3 is 15 amino acids. The germline V gene encodes CDR1 SGHKS and CDR2 YYEKEE (reference sequence). The CDR3: CASSVSGQGSTEAFF. CDR3 bases: TGTGCCAGCAGCGTGAGCGGACAGGGGTCCACTGAAGCTTTCTTT.

CDR3 sequence: CASSVGQVLSNQPQHF. CDR3 sequence (DNA): TGCGCCAGCAGCGTGGGACAGGTCCTTAGCAATCAGCCCCAGCATTTT. The rearrangement uses TRBV5-1 and TRBJ1-5, with 8 bases that match TRBD1. Germline V lookup: CDR1 SGHRS, CDR2 YFSETQ. V lost 4 bases, J lost 0 bases, and 6 bases stayed unmatched. CDR3 size: 16 residues.

The genes are TRBV7-2 and TRBJ1-1, with TRBD1 identical over 8 bases. V lost 6 bases to trimming and J lost 4 bases; unmatched junction nucleotides: 7. CDR3 length: 14 residues. Germline-derived CDR1 and CDR2 are SGHTA and FQGNSA. The CDR3 coding sequence is TGTGCCAGCAGATATGCCAGGGGGCTCACTGAAGCTTTCTTT. The encoded protein is CASRYARGLTEAFF.

V usage is TRBV5-6 and J usage is TRBJ2-2, with TRBD1 identical over 7 bases. V trimming: 0 bases; J trimming: 1 base; junction bases outside the gene matches: 9. Germline-derived CDR1 and CDR2 are SGHDT and YYEEEE. The CDR3 covers 18 residues. The DNA for the CDR3 is TGTGCCAGCAGCTTGGACGACAGGGATTTATGGAACACCGGGGAGCTGTTTTTT. It is translated as CASSLDDRDLWNTGELFF.